The 28 T cell receptor beta chains below come from one sample, sequenced in a study of human T cells and chemical hapten exposure. MiXCR, run by TCRdb on the RACE reads, gives a single entry per CDR3 protein. Among tens of thousands of distinct CDR3 sequences listed, approximately 32% were seen once. Time point noted: patch test 1, 2 weeks after DPC sensitization. Treatment of the sample: therapeutic diphenylcyclopropenone sensitization with weekly scalp DPC. The material sequenced was whole blood, taken in connection with sensitization to the hapten diphenylcyclopropenone (DPC). The receptors here all came from a man between 35 and 55 years old with alopecia areata. Some clones in this sample may be carry-over from other donors' samples.

This clonotype was observed a few times. CDR3 loop: CASSLFGSPNEKLFF. In DNA form, the CDR3 reads TGTGCCAGCAGTTTATTTGGCAGCCCTAATGAAAAACTGTTTTTT. The rearrangement uses TRBV12-3 or TRBV12-4 and TRBJ1-4; no definite D call. The CDR3 is made up of 15 amino acids. Trimming took 2 bases from V and 3 from J, leaving 10 bases between them.

This clonotype was seen only once. The chain uses TRBV20-1 and TRBJ2-7; TRBD1 aligns across 10 bases. This CDR3 has 14 residues. Germline loops: CDR1 DFQATT, CDR2 SNEGSKA (reference sequence). V dropped 5 bases and J dropped 4; count of bases not matched to a gene: 8. In DNA, the CDR3 is TGCAGTGCTCAAAGGGACAGGGGAAAGTACGAGCAGTACTTC. This gives the protein CSAQRDRGKYEQYF.

This clonotype occurred a few times. The chain joins TRBV29-1 to TRBJ2-3; weak D call: TRBD2 (6 bases). The CDR3 has 10 residues. The germline CDR1 and CDR2 sequences are SQVTM and ANQGSEA. V was pared by 6 bases and J by 6 bases, with 7 bases between. Written as DNA, the CDR3 is TGCAGCGTCGGAGGGGATACGCAGTATTTT. Its protein product is CSVGGDTQYF.

CDR3: CASSPQRYTEAFF. The CDR3 DNA reads as TGTGCCAGCAGTCCTCAGAGGTACACTGAAGCTTTCTTT. The chain employs TRBV28 and TRBJ1-1; D ambiguous. V was cut by 5 bases and J by 3 bases, with 10 bases left in between. The CDR3 length is 13 residues. Germline assignment: CDR1 MDHEN and CDR2 SYDVKM.

The rearrangement links TRBV5-1 to TRBJ1-4, with D unclear. There are 11 residues in the CDR3. V lost 4 bases, J lost 6 bases, and 4 bases lay in between. Germline CDR1 is SGHRS and CDR2 is YFSETQ. The CDR3 coding sequence is TGCGCCAGCAGCGAAGATGAAAAACTGTTTTTT. It is translated as CASSEDEKLFF.

The sample holds a few counts of this clonotype. The chain carries TRBV9 and TRBJ1-2; 7 bases match TRBD1. J was trimmed by 6 bases and V by 2 bases; bases with no gene match: 10. CDR1 and CDR2 (germline): SGDLS, YYNGEE. The CDR3 has 15 amino acids. Here the CDR3 reads CASSVQQGVLDGYTF. DNA for the CDR3: TGTGCCAGCAGCGTCCAGCAGGGGGTTCTGGATGGCTACACCTTC.

This clonotype qualifies as medium-sized (0.01 to 0.1%). This chain connects TRBV27 to TRBJ2-1, with D perhaps TRBD1 (6 bases). The germline V and J ends were trimmed by 5 bases and 3 bases, with 14 bases remaining between them. Germline CDR1 and CDR2: MNHEY and SMNVEV (reference sequence). This CDR3 is 15 amino acids long. CDR3: CASSVDSDYYNEQFF. Written as DNA, the CDR3 is TGTGCCAGCAGTGTGGACAGCGACTACTACAATGAGCAGTTCTTC.

This clonotype was seen a handful of times. This rearrangement joins TRBV30 to TRBJ2-3, with D perhaps matching TRBD2 (5 bases). CDR1 and CDR2 (germline): GTSNPN, SVGIG (reference sequence). V was shortened by 1 base and J by 4 bases, with 9 bases between the two germline ends. CDR3 length equals 13 residues. CDR3 amino acids: CAWSGGSADTQYF. CDR3 coding DNA: TGTGCCTGGAGTGGAGGGTCGGCAGATACGCAGTATTTT.

This clonotype was picked up a small number of times. The chain couples TRBV7-6 to TRBJ2-5; 9 bases fit TRBD2. Germline V gene data show CDR1 as SGHVS and CDR2 as FNYEAQ. The V segment lost 5 bases and the J segment 4 bases; nucleotides outside the gene matches: 5. The CDR3 consists of 14 residues. The CDR3 region has the DNA TGTGCCAGCAGCCCAAGCGGGGGGACAGAGACCCAGTACTTC. Amino acid sequence: CASSPSGGTETQYF.

CDR3 residues: CASSTKAQGGAGELFF. The DNA for the CDR3 is TGTGCCAGCAGCACCAAAGCGCAGGGAGGCGCCGGGGAGCTGTTTTTT. The chain uses TRBV7-9 and TRBJ2-2, with D possibly TRBD2 on 6 matching bases. The CDR3 extends over 16 amino acids. The germline V gene encodes CDR1 SEHNR and CDR2 FQNEAQ (reference sequence). Trimming removed 5 bases from V and 6 bases from J, with 19 bases in between.

This clonotype was seen just once. CDR3 protein: CASSLTGLAGLQSTDTQYF. CDR3 DNA: TGTGCCAGCAGCCTGACCGGGCTAGCGGGTCTCCAGAGCACAGATACGCAGTATTTT. The chain has TRBV7-9 and TRBJ2-3, with 8 bases identical to TRBD2. Germline V gene data show CDR1 as SEHNR and CDR2 as FQNEAQ (reference sequence). The CDR3 contains 19 residues. The ends lost 5 bases at V and 0 bases at J; junction bases unmatched: 16.

The V call is TRBV28, the J call TRBJ1-5; perhaps TRBD1 as D (5 bases). The germline V gene has CDR1 MDHEN and CDR2 SYDVKM. The CDR3 is made up of 15 amino acids. Trimming took 3 bases from V and 5 from J, leaving 14 bases between them. The CDR3 DNA is TGTGCCAGCAGTTTTCCCCGACAGATTCATCAGCCCCAGCATTTT. Translation gives CASSFPRQIHQPQHF.

This rearrangement joins TRBV6-5 to TRBJ1-4; 7 bases match TRBD1. The CDR3 is 14 residues long. Germline V gene lookup returns CDR1 MNHEY and CDR2 SVGAGI. V lost 8 bases, J lost 4 bases, and 7 bases stayed unmatched. Here the CDR3 reads CASGRDSYNEKLFF. In DNA, the CDR3 is TGTGCCAGCGGCCGGGACAGCTATAATGAAAAACTGTTTTTT.

The rearrangement joins TRBV20-1 to TRBJ1-1; D is undetermined. Germline loops: CDR1 DFQATT, CDR2 SNEGSKA (reference sequence). This CDR3 contains 13 residues. Trimming took off 0 bases at V and 9 bases at J, with 14 bases between the two ends. The CDR3 spells CSARDRQALKAFF. In nucleotides, the CDR3 is TGCAGTGCTAGAGATCGGCAGGCCCTCAAAGCTTTCTTT.

This clonotype occurred a few times. This sequence joins TRBV6-5 and TRBJ2-3, with 9 bases identical to TRBD2. The CDR3 runs to 19 residues. Germline CDR1 MNHEY, CDR2 SVGAGI. After removal of 0 bases from V and 0 bases from J, the junction contained 10 bases not matched to a gene. CDR3 amino acids: CASSYSFSGRLLSTDTQYF. The CDR3 DNA follows: TGTGCCAGCAGTTACTCGTTCAGCGGGAGGCTCCTTAGCACAGATACGCAGTATTTT.

The rearrangement joins TRBV24-1 to TRBJ2-3; 9 nucleotides line up with TRBD2. CDR1 KGHDR and CDR2 SFDVKD come from the germline V gene. V shed 2 bases, J shed 1 base, and the junction held 9 bases outside the gene matches. This CDR3 is 18 amino acids long. The CDR3, as DNA: TGTGCCACCAGTGATTACGACGGGCGGGAGGGGGGCACAGATACGCAGTATTTT. It codes for CATSDYDGREGGTDTQYF.

The chain joins TRBV18 to TRBJ2-5; D remains ambiguous. This CDR3 contains 11 residues. CDR1 and CDR2 (germline): KGHSH, LQKENI. Trimming cost V 4 bases and J 2 bases, with 2 bases left between them. The DNA of the CDR3 is TGTGCCAGCTCACGACAAGAGACCCAGTACTTC. Its protein product is CASSRQETQYF.

V usage is TRBV27 and J usage is TRBJ2-3; D not certain. Germline CDR1 reads MNHEY; CDR2 reads SMNVEV (reference sequence). This CDR3 is built from 14 residues. V was pared by 4 bases and J by 2 bases, with 10 bases between. The CDR3 nucleotides read TGTGCCAGCAGTTCACGGACGGCCACAGATACGCAGTATTTT. The encoded protein is CASSSRTATDTQYF.

In this sample, this clonotype turned up a few times. The CDR3 coding sequence is TGTGCCAGCAGTTTGTTTGGTGCGGACTACAATGAGCAGTTCTTC. Its protein is CASSLFGADYNEQFF. This sequence joins TRBV12-3 or TRBV12-4 and TRBJ2-1, with unresolved D. The CDR3 loop spans 15 amino acids. The V gene lost 3 bases and the J gene lost 3 bases, with 12 bases spanning the gap.

The chain couples TRBV2 to TRBJ2-3, with D unclear. This CDR3 contains 13 residues. Germline CDR1 and CDR2: SNHLY and FYNNEI. The V end was cut by 6 bases, the J end by 3 bases, with 10 bases between. This chain's CDR3 is CASRPPGTDTQYF. CDR3 coding DNA: TGTGCCAGCAGGCCTCCCGGGACAGATACGCAGTATTTT.

In nucleotides, the CDR3 is TGTGCCAGCTCACCAATCGCAGGGACCTACGAGCAGTACTTC. Translation: CASSPIAGTYEQYF. The rearrangement joins TRBV18 to TRBJ2-7, with D possibly matching TRBD1 (5 bases). Germline-derived CDR1 and CDR2 are KGHSH and LQKENI. Trimming took 2 bases from V and 2 from J, leaving 10 bases between them. The CDR3 consists of 14 residues.

In this sample, this clonotype turned up a few times. The DNA of the CDR3 is TGTGCCAGCAGGCAAGCGGGAGGGTCCAATGAGCAGTTCTTC. It codes for CASRQAGGSNEQFF. The rearrangement uses TRBV25-1 and TRBJ2-1; TRBD2 agrees at 10 bases. The CDR3 is 14 amino acids. Trimming at V came to 6 bases and at J to 6 bases, leaving 5 bases not matched to a gene. Germline CDR1 and CDR2: MGHDK and SYGVNS. Variable domain in full (rest from reference TRBV25-1 and TRBJ2-1): EADIYQTPRYLVIGTGKKITLECSQTMGHDKMYWYQQDPGMELHLIHYSYGVNSTEKGDLSSESTVSRIRTEHFPLTLESARPSHTSQYLCASRQAGGSNEQFFGPGTRLTVL.

This clonotype was detected a few times. V is TRBV6-6 and J is TRBJ2-3; unclear D gene. This CDR3 is built from 16 residues. CDR1 is MNHNY and CDR2 is SVGAGI in the germline V gene (reference sequence). Trimming took 0 bases from V and 3 from J, leaving 13 bases between them. The CDR3 is CASSYSLGDLTDTQYF. CDR3 coding DNA: TGTGCCAGCAGTTACTCGCTGGGCGACTTGACAGATACGCAGTATTTT.

The sample holds a few counts of this clonotype. The chain combines TRBV6-5 with TRBJ2-6; possibly TRBD1 or TRBD2 for D (6 bases each). V was cut by 0 bases and J by 2 bases, with 11 bases left in between. The CDR3 covers 17 residues. In germline, CDR1 is MNHEY, CDR2 SVGAGI. Here the CDR3 reads CASSYSRGVPGANVLTF. For the CDR3, the DNA is TGTGCCAGCAGTTACTCGAGGGGGGTACCTGGGGCCAACGTCCTGACTTTC.

This chain connects TRBV12-3 or TRBV12-4 to TRBJ2-5; perhaps D is TRBD1 or TRBD2 (6 bases each). This CDR3 region has 16 residues. Trimming cost V 4 bases and J 5 bases, with 20 bases left between them. CDR3 region: CASSSRGQGKRETQYF. Here the CDR3 DNA reads TGTGCCAGCAGTTCCCGGGGGCAGGGGAAGAGGGAGACCCAGTACTTC.

The chain is built from TRBV7-6 and TRBJ1-4; the D gene is possibly TRBD1 (5 bases). V was cut by 3 bases and J by 2 bases, with 13 bases left in between. The CDR3 runs to 16 residues. The germline V gene encodes CDR1 SGHVS and CDR2 FNYEAQ. CDR3 DNA sequence: TGTGCCAGCAGCTTGGGGTCAGGGAGGACTAATGAAAAACTGTTTTTT. Protein: CASSLGSGRTNEKLFF.

The chain joins TRBV5-5 to TRBJ2-7; TRBD2 matches at 7 bases. CDR3 length: 16 amino acids. Unmatched junction bases numbered 12, after V lost 3 bases and J lost 3 bases. In germline, CDR1 is SGHKS, CDR2 YYEKEE (reference sequence). The CDR3, as DNA: TGTGCCAGCAGCTCCGGGGGGTCCCCACTAAACTACGAGCAGTACTTC. Protein product: CASSSGGSPLNYEQYF.

The J gene is TRBJ1-2, the V gene TRBV29-1; D gene uncertain. The CDR3 sequence is 11 residues long. The germline V and J ends were trimmed by 2 bases and 8 bases, with 9 bases remaining between them. Germline assignment: CDR1 SQVTM and CDR2 ANQGSEA. CDR3: CSVESGGGYTF. The CDR3 coding sequence is TGCAGCGTTGAATCCGGCGGGGGCTACACCTTC. Full variable domain (rest looked up from reference TRBV29-1 and TRBJ1-2): SAVISQKPSRDICQRGTSLTIQCQVDSQVTMMFWYRQQPGQSLTLIATANQGSEATYESGFVIDKFPISRPNLTFSTLTVSNMSPEDSSIYLCSVESGGGYTFGSGTRLTVV.